The rows below give T cell receptor beta chains drawn from one sample of a study of cytomegalovirus exposure and HLA in healthy donors. Some clones are missing from TCRdb's copy, which holds only in-frame ones; the method was immunoSEQ multiplex PCR. This table has 90,000 to 120,000 clones, under 80% appearing once. The sample comprised PBMCs. These receptors came from a woman between 18 and 30 years old in good health and CMV-seropositive. Both conserved end residues are part of each CDR3. D genes are given only for firm matches. Some rows mark clone size as missing; the rest say once, few, many or name a class of expanded clone.

cdr3_nt cdr3_aa cdr3_length j_call v_call clone_size d_call
TGTGCCAGCAGGAGGAATGAGCAGTTCTTC CASRRNEQFF 10 TRBJ2-1 TRBV28 - -
TGCAGCGTTGCCAGCGGGAGGAGCGGTGACACAGATACGCAGTATTTT CSVASGRSGDTDTQYF 16 TRBJ2-3 TRBV29-1 - TRBD2
TGTGCCAGCAGAAGCAGGGTATTGGAGACCCAGTACTTC CASRSRVLETQYF 13 TRBJ2-5 TRBV7-8 - -
TGTGCCAGCAGTTCCACACAGACAGGGACCACTGAAGCTTTCTTT CASSSTQTGTTEAFF 15 TRBJ1-1 TRBV28 - TRBD1
TGTGCCAGCAGCTTATCACTTTACGAGCAGTACTTC CASSLSLYEQYF 12 TRBJ2-7 TRBV7-9 - -
TGTGCCAGCAGTTTGTTAAGCCGCGGCTACACCTTC CASSLLSRGYTF 12 TRBJ1-2 TRBV28 few -
TGTGCCAGCAGGGGAAGCGGGCTCCCCGACTACGAGCAGTACTTC CASRGSGLPDYEQYF 15 TRBJ2-7 TRBV5-4 - -
TGTGCCAGCAGTGACAAAGCGGGAGGCATTGGCACAGATACGCAGTATTTT CASSDKAGGIGTDTQYF 17 TRBJ2-3 TRBV6-4 - TRBD2
TGTGCCACCAGTCTAGCGGCCCGCACAGATACGCAGTATTTT CATSLAARTDTQYF 14 TRBJ2-3 TRBV15 - TRBD2
TGTGCCAGCAGCGTGTCTAGCGGGAGCGATGAGCAGTTCTTC CASSVSSGSDEQFF 14 TRBJ2-1 TRBV9 few TRBD2
TGTGCCACCAGGAGGGGAAGGGAGGGCACCGGGGAGCTGTTTTTT CATRRGREGTGELFF 15 TRBJ2-2 TRBV15 - TRBD2
TGCGCCGAAATGCGGTACGAGCAGTACTTC CAEMRYEQYF 10 TRBJ2-7 TRBV10-1 - -
TGTGCCAGCAGCGGAATAGCGGGAGGCGAGCAGTACTTC CASSGIAGGEQYF 13 TRBJ2-7 TRBV7-3 - TRBD2
TGTGCCAGCAGTGAGGGAGCGGGTGACACAGATACGCAGTATTTT CASSEGAGDTDTQYF 15 TRBJ2-3 TRBV6-4 - -
TGTGCCAGCGCGGTTGGCCTTTATGGCTACACCTTC CASAVGLYGYTF 12 TRBJ1-2 TRBV28 - -
TGTGCCAGCAGTCGGGTCCCTGACTATGGCTACACCTTC CASSRVPDYGYTF 13 TRBJ1-2 TRBV11-2 - -
TGTGCCAGCAGTGAAATTAGGGGCGGCGAGCAGTACTTC CASSEIRGGEQYF 13 TRBJ2-7 TRBV6-4 - -
TGTGCCAGCAGCTTAGGATCAGGGCCCTATGGCTACACCTTC CASSLGSGPYGYTF 14 TRBJ1-2 TRBV11-2 - -
TGTGCCAGCAGCCACCTCCCGGGACAGGGCAGGTGGAACACTGAAGCTTTCTTT CASSHLPGQGRWNTEAFF 18 TRBJ1-1 TRBV14 - TRBD1
TGCGCCAGCAGCCAAGATCCTGCGAGTTTTGGAAACACCATATATTTT CASSQDPASFGNTIYF 16 TRBJ1-3 TRBV4-3 - -
TGCGCCAGCAGCCAACTCTTAACAGGGGGATTACGCTACGAGCAGTACTTC CASSQLLTGGLRYEQYF 17 TRBJ2-7 TRBV4-3 - TRBD1
TGTGCCGGCGCCGACAGGGGCAATCAGCCCCAGCATTTT CAGADRGNQPQHF 13 TRBJ1-5 TRBV2 - TRBD1
TGTGCCAGTAGTAGATCCACCGGGGAGCGCGCGCAGTACTTC CASSRSTGERAQYF 14 TRBJ2-7 TRBV19 - -
TGTGCCAGCAGCTTAGGACAGCAAGAGACCCAGTACTTC CASSLGQQETQYF 13 TRBJ2-5 TRBV7-6 once -
TGTGCCAGCAGGCCAACTAGCGGGACATACAATGAGCAGTTCTTC CASRPTSGTYNEQFF 15 TRBJ2-1 TRBV14 - TRBD2
TGTGCCATCACTAGTGGCGGGACCCTCGGCGAGCAGTACTTC CAITSGGTLGEQYF 14 TRBJ2-7 TRBV10-3 - -
TGCAGCGTTGCCACCGGGACAGGGGGGGGGCAGCCCCAGCATTTT CSVATGTGGGQPQHF 15 TRBJ1-5 TRBV29-1 - TRBD1
TGTGCCAGTAGTACAGGGTTTGGCAATCAGCCCCAGCATTTT CASSTGFGNQPQHF 14 TRBJ1-5 TRBV19 - -
TGTGCCAGCAGTTCCGGGACTAAATCCTACGAGCAGTACTTC CASSSGTKSYEQYF 14 TRBJ2-7 TRBV9 few TRBD2
TGTGCCAGCAGCTTACGGGGGACAGGGTTGGACGAGCAGTACTTC CASSLRGTGLDEQYF 15 TRBJ2-7 TRBV7-2 - TRBD1
TGTGCCAGCAGTTACCTTAGGGACAGGGAACTGTTTTTT CASSYLRDRELFF 13 TRBJ1-4 TRBV6-6 once TRBD1
TGTGCCAGCAGACCCAAGACCACGGGACAGAGCTCCTACGAGCAGTACTTC CASRPKTTGQSSYEQYF 17 TRBJ2-7 TRBV28 - TRBD1
TGCGCCAGCAGCCCGACTAGCGGCTCTGGGGCCAACGTCCTGACTTTC CASSPTSGSGANVLTF 16 TRBJ2-6 TRBV4-3 few TRBD2
TGTGCCAGCAGGGTCAGGGGCGGATACACTGAAGCTTTCTTT CASRVRGGYTEAFF 14 TRBJ1-1 TRBV28 few -
TGTGCCAGCAGCCTAGCGGGATGGGCCAATGAGCAGTTCTTC CASSLAGWANEQFF 14 TRBJ2-1 TRBV11-2 - TRBD2
TGTGCCAGCAGTTACTCTTCCCTAGCGGGAGATACGCAGTATTTT CASSYSSLAGDTQYF 15 TRBJ2-3 TRBV6-5 - TRBD2
TGTGCCAGCAGAAGTCAGGTCAACTATGGCTACACCTTC CASRSQVNYGYTF 13 TRBJ1-2 TRBV28 - -
TGTGCCAGCTCACCCCCCGGGACAGGGAACACCGGGGAGCTGTTTTTT CASSPPGTGNTGELFF 16 TRBJ2-2 TRBV18 - TRBD1
TGTGCCAGCAGTTTAGATACTAGCGCCGATGAGCAGTTCTTC CASSLDTSADEQFF 14 TRBJ2-1 TRBV28 many TRBD2
TGTGCCAGCAGTGACCGGGACAGCGGGGAGCTGTTTTTT CASSDRDSGELFF 13 TRBJ2-2 TRBV6-5 - TRBD1
TGCGCCAGCAGCCAAGATACAGGCGGTTACGAGCAGTACTTC CASSQDTGGYEQYF 14 TRBJ2-7 TRBV4-3 few -
TGTGCCAGCAGTTTAGGGGCTAGCGGGAGGACAGATACGCAGTATTTT CASSLGASGRTDTQYF 16 TRBJ2-3 TRBV28 - TRBD2
TGTGCCAGTCTAAGCTCTGGGGCCAACGTCCTGACTTTC CASLSSGANVLTF 13 TRBJ2-6 TRBV25-1 - -
TGCGCCAGCAGCCAAACTAGTTCCCTCTACAATGAGCAGTTCTTC CASSQTSSLYNEQFF 15 TRBJ2-1 TRBV4-3 - -
TGTGCCAGCAGCTTAGAAGGGGTGGGTTATGGCTACACCTTC CASSLEGVGYGYTF 14 TRBJ1-2 TRBV7-8 - -
TGCGCCAGCAGCACGAGCCCGAACACTGAAGCTTTCTTT CASSTSPNTEAFF 13 TRBJ1-1 TRBV5-1 few -
TGTGCCAGCAGCACACACCCAGGGGGAGATACGCAGTATTTT CASSTHPGGDTQYF 14 TRBJ2-3 TRBV7-3 few TRBD1
TGCGCCAGCAGCAGGGGACAGACCCCCGGGGAGCTGTTTTTT CASSRGQTPGELFF 14 TRBJ2-2 TRBV5-1 few TRBD1
TGTGCCAGCAGCCGGCAGCGGACTAATGAAAAACTGTTTTTT CASSRQRTNEKLFF 14 TRBJ1-4 TRBV14 - -
TGTGCTAGCAGCCAGGGACTCGGCCCACAGGATGAGCAGTTCTTC CASSQGLGPQDEQFF 15 TRBJ2-1 TRBV7-7 - -
TGTGCCAGCAGCGACAGCCTCACGGGCTACACCTTC CASSDSLTGYTF 12 TRBJ1-2 TRBV14 - -
TGCGCCAGCAGTCTAGGGGGGGGCCTGCGGGCCAACGTCCTGACTTTC CASSLGGGLRANVLTF 16 TRBJ2-6 TRBV10-2 - -
TGTGCCAGTAGGATCAGCAAGGGGGCAGCAGGTGAGCAGTTCTTC CASRISKGAAGEQFF 15 TRBJ2-1 TRBV19 few TRBD1
TGTGCCAGCAGTTTAACAGGGGTGGGGGACACTGAAGCTTTCTTT CASSLTGVGDTEAFF 15 TRBJ1-1 TRBV2 - TRBD1
TGTGCCAGCAGTACGTGGACAGGGGGCAAGCAGCCCCAGCATTTT CASSTWTGGKQPQHF 15 TRBJ1-5 TRBV28 - TRBD1
TGTGCCAGCAAGGACAGCTCAACTAATGAAAAACTGTTTTTT CASKDSSTNEKLFF 14 TRBJ1-4 TRBV2 - -
TGTGCCAGCAGTGACTCTGCTAGCAATACGCAGTATTTT CASSDSASNTQYF 13 TRBJ2-3 TRBV6-4 - -